Listed here are 5 T cell receptor beta chains from one sample, sequenced in a study of molecular identifiers for immune sequencing clone quantification. TCRdb reprocessed the PCR reads via MiXCR and lists one record per CDR3 protein. The sample has 460,000 or so distinct CDR3 sequences, roughly a fifth seen once; the top ten hold 0.65% to 0.95%. Material for sequencing was naive CD8+ T cells from blood, with Jurkat cell RNA spiked in. The subset is: FACS-sorted CD8+CD4-CCR7+CD45RA+ naive T cells. The source of these receptors is a human donor in good health. Some libraries in this study had Jurkat cell RNA spiked in.

This chain uses TRBV19 with TRBJ2-1; 7 positions match TRBD2. The germline V gene has CDR1 LNHDA and CDR2 SQIVND (reference sequence). CDR3 length: 15 amino acids. J was trimmed by 0 bases and V by 4 bases; bases with no gene match: 3. The DNA for the CDR3 is TGTGCCAGTAGTAGAGCGGGAAGCTCCTACAATGAGCAGTTCTTC. This encodes CASSRAGSSYNEQFF.

This clonotype occurred a few times. V is TRBV20-1 and J is TRBJ2-2; D might be TRBD1 (6 bases). Germline lookup yields CDR1 DFQATT and CDR2 SNEGSKA (reference sequence). V was shortened by 5 bases and J by 1 base, with 17 bases between the two germline ends. The length of the CDR3 is 16 residues. The CDR3 region is CSAPDRIRGNTGELFF. Here the CDR3 DNA reads TGCAGTGCTCCTGACAGGATTCGGGGGAACACCGGGGAGCTGTTTTTT.

The chain joins TRBV27 to TRBJ2-2; D ambiguous. Per the germline V gene, CDR1 is MNHEY and CDR2 is SMNVEV (reference sequence). Trimming removed 2 bases at V and 3 bases at J, with 4 bases between. This CDR3 comprises 13 residues. CDR3 DNA: TGTGCCAGCAGTTTACTCTACACCGGGGAGCTGTTTTTT. It specifies CASSLLYTGELFF.

This clonotype was counted many times. CDR3 residues: CASSSMGLTLETQYF. DNA for the CDR3: TGTGCCAGCAGTTCCATGGGACTCACATTAGAGACCCAGTACTTC. The chain recombines TRBV6-5 with TRBJ2-5, with a possible D match to TRBD2 (6 bases). The CDR3 totals 15 residues. Germline-derived CDR1 and CDR2 are MNHEY and SVGAGI. Deletions cut 4 bases from V and 4 bases from J, with 16 bases between.

This clonotype was observed at least ten times. J is TRBJ2-7 and V is TRBV5-6; D gene uncertain. V dropped 2 bases and J dropped 2 bases, with 8 bases sitting between them. The CDR3 covers 13 residues. Per the germline V gene, CDR1 is SGHDT and CDR2 is YYEEEE. The CDR3 DNA sequence: TGTGCCAGCAGCTTCGGCAGTACCTACGAGCAGTACTTC. Protein sequence: CASSFGSTYEQYF.